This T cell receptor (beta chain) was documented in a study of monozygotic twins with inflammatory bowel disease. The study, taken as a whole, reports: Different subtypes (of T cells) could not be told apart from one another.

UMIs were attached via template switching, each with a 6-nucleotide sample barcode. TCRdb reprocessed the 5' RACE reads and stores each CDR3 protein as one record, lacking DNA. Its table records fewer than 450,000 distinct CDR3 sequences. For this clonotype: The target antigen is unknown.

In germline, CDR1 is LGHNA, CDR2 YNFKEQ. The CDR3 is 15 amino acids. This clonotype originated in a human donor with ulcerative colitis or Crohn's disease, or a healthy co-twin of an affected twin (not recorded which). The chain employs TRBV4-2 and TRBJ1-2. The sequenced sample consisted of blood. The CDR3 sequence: CASSQGGGPNYGYTF.